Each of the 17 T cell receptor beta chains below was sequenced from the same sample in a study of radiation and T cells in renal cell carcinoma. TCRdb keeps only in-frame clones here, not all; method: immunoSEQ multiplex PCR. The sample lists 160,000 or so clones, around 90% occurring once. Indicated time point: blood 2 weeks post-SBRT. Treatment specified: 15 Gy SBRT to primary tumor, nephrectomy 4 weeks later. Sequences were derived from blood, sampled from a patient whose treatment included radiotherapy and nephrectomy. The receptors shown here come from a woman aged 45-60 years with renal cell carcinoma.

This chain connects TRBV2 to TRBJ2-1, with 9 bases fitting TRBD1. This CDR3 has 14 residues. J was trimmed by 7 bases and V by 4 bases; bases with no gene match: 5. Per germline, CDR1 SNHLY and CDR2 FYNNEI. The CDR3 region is CASSGGTGNNEQFF. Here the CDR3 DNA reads TGTGCCAGCAGTGGAGGGACAGGGAATAATGAGCAGTTCTTC. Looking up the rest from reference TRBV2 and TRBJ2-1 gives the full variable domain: EPEVTQTPSHQVTQMGQEVILRCVPISNHLYFYWYRQILGQKVEFLVSFYNNEISEKSEIFDDQFSVERPDGSNFTLKIRSTKLEDSAMYFCASSGGTGNNEQFFGPGTRLTVL.

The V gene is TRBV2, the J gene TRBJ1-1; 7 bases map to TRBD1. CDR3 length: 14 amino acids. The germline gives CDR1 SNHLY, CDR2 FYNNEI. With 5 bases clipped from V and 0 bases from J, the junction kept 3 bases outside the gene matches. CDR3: CASSPTGLNTEAFF. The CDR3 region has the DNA TGTGCCAGCAGTCCGACAGGGCTGAACACTGAAGCTTTCTTT.

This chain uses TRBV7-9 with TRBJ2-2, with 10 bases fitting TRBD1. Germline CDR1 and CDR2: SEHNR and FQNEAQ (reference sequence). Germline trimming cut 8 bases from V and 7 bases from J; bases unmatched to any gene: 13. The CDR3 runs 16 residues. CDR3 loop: CASFHRDRGQGGELFF. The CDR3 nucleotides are TGTGCCAGCTTCCATCGGGACAGGGGACAGGGCGGGGAGCTGTTTTTT.

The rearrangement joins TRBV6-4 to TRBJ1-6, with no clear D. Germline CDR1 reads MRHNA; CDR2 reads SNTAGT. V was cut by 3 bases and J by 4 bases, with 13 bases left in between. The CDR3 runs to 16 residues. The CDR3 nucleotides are TGTGCCAGCAGTGAATCGGCGGAGCTATATAATTCACCCCTCCACTTT. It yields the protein CASSESAELYNSPLHF.

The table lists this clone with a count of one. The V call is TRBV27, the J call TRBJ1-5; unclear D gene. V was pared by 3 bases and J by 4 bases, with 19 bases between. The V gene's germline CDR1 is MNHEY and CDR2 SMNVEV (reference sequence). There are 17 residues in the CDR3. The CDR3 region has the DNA TGTGCCAGCAGTTTCCCCTTTCCACATGGTCCAAATCAGCCCCAGCATTTT. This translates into CASSFPFPHGPNQPQHF.

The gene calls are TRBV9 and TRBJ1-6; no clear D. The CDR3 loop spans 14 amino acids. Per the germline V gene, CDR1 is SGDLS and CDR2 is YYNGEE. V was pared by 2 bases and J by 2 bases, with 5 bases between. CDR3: CASSVQTYNSPLHF. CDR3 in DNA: TGTGCCAGCAGCGTTCAGACCTATAATTCACCCCTCCACTTT.

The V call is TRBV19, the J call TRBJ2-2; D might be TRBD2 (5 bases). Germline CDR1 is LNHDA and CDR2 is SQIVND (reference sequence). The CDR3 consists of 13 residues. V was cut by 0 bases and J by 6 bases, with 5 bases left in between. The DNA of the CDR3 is TGTGCCAGTAGTATAGACGGGGCCGGGGAGCTGTTTTTT. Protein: CASSIDGAGELFF.

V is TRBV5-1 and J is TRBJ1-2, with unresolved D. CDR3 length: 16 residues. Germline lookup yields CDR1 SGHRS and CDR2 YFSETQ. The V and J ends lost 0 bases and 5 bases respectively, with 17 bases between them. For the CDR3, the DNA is TGCGCCAGCAGCTTGGCCAATCTCCAGGAAGGGTATGGCTACACCTTC. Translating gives CASSLANLQEGYGYTF. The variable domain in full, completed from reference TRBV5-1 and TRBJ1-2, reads KAGVTQTPRYLIKTRGQQVTLSCSPISGHRSVSWYQQTPGQGLQFLFEYFSETQRNKGNFPGRFSGRQFSNSRSEMNVSTLELGDSALYLCASSLANLQEGYGYTFGSGTRLTVV.

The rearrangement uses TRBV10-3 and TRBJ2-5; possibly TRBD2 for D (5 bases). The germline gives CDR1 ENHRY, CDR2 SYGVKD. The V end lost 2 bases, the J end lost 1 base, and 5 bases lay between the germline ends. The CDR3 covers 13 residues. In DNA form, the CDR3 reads TGTGCCATCAGTGAGGAGGGCCAAGAGACCCAGTACTTC. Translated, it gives CAISEEGQETQYF.

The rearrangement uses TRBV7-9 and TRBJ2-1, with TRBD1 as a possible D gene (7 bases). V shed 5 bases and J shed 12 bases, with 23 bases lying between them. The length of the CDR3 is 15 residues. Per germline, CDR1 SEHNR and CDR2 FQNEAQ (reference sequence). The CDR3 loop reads CASSRTGAGGTAQFF. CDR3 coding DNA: TGTGCCAGCAGCCGAACAGGGGCCGGCGGGACAGCGCAGTTCTTC.

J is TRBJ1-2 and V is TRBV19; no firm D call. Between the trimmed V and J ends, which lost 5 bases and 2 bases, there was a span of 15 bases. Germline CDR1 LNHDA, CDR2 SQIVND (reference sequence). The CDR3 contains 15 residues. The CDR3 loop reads CASSPSSVINYGYTF. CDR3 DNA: TGTGCCAGTAGTCCCTCGTCGGTAATCAACTATGGCTACACCTTC. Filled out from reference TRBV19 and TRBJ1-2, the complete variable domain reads DGGITQSPKYLFRKEGQNVTLSCEQNLNHDAMYWYRQDPGQGLRLIYYSQIVNDFQKGDIAEGYSVSREKKESFPLTVTSAQKNPTAFYLCASSPSSVINYGYTFGSGTRLTVV.

The CDR3, as DNA: TGTGCCAGTAGTATAACAGGGGGTGACAACTATGGCTACACCTTC. Protein product: CASSITGGDNYGYTF. V gene TRBV19 combines with J gene TRBJ1-2; 8 positions agree with TRBD1. CDR3 length: 15 residues. CDR1 is LNHDA, CDR2 SQIVND, per germline (reference sequence). Trimming cost V 2 bases and J 2 bases; bases outside gene matches: 4.

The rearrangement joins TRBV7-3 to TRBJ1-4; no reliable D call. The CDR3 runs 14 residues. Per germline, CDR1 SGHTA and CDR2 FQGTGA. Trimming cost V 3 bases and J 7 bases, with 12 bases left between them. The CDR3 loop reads CASSFSGELEKLFF. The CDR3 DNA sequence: TGTGCCAGCAGCTTTTCCGGGGAACTTGAAAAACTGTTTTTT.

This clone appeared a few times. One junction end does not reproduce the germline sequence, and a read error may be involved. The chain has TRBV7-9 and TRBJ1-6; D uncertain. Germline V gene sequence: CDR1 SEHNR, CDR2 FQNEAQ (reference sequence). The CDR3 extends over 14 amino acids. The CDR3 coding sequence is TGTGCCACCAGCAGTACCGTACCGGATTCACCCCTCCACTTT. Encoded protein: CATSSTVPDSPLHF.

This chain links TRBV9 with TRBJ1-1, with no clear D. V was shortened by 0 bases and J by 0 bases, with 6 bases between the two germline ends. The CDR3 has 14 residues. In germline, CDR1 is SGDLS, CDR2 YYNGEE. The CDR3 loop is CASSVGEMNTEAFF. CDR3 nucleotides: TGTGCCAGCAGCGTAGGGGAGATGAACACTGAAGCTTTCTTT.

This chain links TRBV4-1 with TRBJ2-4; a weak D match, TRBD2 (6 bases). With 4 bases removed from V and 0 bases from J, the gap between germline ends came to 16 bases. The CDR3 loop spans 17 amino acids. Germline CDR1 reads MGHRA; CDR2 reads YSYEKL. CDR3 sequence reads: CASSPRGLGLAKNIQYF. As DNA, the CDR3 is TGCGCCAGCAGCCCTCGAGGACTGGGACTAGCCAAAAACATTCAGTACTTC.

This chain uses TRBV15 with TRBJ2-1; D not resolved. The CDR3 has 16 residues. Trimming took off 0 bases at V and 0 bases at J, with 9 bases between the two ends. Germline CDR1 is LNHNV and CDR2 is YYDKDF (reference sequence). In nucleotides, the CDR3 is TGTGCCACCAGCAGAGATCGGGTGAGCTCCTACAATGAGCAGTTCTTC. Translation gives CATSRDRVSSYNEQFF.